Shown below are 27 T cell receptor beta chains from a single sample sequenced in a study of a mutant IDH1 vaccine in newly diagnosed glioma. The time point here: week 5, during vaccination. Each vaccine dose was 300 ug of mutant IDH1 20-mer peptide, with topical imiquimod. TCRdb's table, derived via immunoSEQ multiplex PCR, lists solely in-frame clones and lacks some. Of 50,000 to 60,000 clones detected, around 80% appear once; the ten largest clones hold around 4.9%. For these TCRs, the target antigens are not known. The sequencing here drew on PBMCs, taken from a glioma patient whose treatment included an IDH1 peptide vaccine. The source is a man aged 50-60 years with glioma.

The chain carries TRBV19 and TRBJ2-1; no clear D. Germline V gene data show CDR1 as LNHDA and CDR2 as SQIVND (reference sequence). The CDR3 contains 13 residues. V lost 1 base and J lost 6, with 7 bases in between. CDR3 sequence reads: CASSIGSGNEQFF. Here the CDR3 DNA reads TGTGCCAGTAGTATAGGATCCGGCAATGAGCAGTTCTTC.

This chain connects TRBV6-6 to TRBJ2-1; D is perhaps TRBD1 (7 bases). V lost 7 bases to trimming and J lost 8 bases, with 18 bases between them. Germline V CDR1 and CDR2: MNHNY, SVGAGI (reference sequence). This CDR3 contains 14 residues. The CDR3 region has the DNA TGTGCCAGCAAATCGGAGGGGGCGAGGGATGAGCAGTTCTTC. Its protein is CASKSEGARDEQFF.

CDR3 sequence: CASRLTGGLTDTQYF. The CDR3 DNA follows: TGTGCCAGCAGATTAACAGGGGGCCTCACAGATACGCAGTATTTT. This chain joins TRBV6-6 and TRBJ2-3, with TRBD1 identical over 9 bases. Germline CDR1 and CDR2: MNHNY and SVGAGI (reference sequence). Trimming at V came to 6 bases and at J to 2 bases, leaving 6 bases not matched to a gene. The CDR3 length is 15 residues.

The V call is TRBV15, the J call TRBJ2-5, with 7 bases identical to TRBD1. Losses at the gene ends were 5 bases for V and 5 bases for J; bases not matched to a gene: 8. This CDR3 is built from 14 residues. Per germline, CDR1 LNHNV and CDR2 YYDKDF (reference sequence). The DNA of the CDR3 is TGTGCCACCAGCCGGCAGGGGGTCAGGGAGACCCAGTACTTC. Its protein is CATSRQGVRETQYF.

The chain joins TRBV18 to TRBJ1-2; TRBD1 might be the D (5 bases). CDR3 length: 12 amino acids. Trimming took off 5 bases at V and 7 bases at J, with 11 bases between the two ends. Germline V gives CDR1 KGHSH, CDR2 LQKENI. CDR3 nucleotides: TGTGCCAGCTCAGAGGACAATTCTGGCTACACCTTC. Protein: CASSEDNSGYTF.

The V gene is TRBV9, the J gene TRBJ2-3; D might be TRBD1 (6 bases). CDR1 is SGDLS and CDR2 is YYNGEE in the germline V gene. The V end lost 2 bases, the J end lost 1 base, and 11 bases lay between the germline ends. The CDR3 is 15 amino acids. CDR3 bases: TGTGCCAGCAGCGTTGACGCAGGGGGCACAGATACGCAGTATTTT. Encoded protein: CASSVDAGGTDTQYF.

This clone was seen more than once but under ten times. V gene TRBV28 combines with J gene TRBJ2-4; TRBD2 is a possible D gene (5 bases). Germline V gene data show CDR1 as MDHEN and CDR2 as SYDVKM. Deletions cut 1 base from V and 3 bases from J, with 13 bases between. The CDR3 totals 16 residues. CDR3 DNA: TGTGCCAGCAGTTTATCCGGTTCCCGGGGCAAAAACATTCAGTACTTC. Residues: CASSLSGSRGKNIQYF.

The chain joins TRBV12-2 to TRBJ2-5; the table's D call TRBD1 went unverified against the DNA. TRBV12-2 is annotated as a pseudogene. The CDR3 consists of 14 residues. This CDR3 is CASRLYRVGETQYF. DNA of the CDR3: TGTGCAAGTCGCTTATACAGGGTAGGGGAGACCCAGTACTTC.

The CDR3 region has the DNA TGTGCCAGTTGCCCCCAGGGTAGAGCCGGGGAGCTGTTTTTT. As protein: CASCPQGRAGELFF. V and J are TRBV13 and TRBJ2-2; possibly TRBD1 for D (5 bases). The CDR3 is 14 residues long. V dropped 9 bases and J dropped 6 bases, with 17 bases sitting between them. Germline-derived CDR1 and CDR2 are PRHDT and FYEKMQ (reference sequence).

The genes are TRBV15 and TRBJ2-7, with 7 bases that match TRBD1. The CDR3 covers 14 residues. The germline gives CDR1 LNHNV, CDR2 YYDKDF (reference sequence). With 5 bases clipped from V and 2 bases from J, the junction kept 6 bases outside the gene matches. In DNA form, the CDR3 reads TGTGCCACCAGCTCCCGACAGGGCGCCTACGAGCAGTACTTC. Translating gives CATSSRQGAYEQYF.

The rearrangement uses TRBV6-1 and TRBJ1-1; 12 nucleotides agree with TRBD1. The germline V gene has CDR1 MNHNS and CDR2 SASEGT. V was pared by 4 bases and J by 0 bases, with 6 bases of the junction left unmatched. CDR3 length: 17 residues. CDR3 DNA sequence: TGTGCCAGCAGTGGGGGACAGGGGGCTGTGATGAACACTGAAGCTTTCTTT. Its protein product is CASSGGQGAVMNTEAFF.

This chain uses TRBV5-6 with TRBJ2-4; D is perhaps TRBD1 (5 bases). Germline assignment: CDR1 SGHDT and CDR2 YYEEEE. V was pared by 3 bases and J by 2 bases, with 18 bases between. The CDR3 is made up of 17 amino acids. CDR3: CASSWNGAGFSKNIQYF. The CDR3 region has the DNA TGTGCCAGCAGCTGGAATGGGGCAGGCTTTTCCAAAAACATTCAGTACTTC.

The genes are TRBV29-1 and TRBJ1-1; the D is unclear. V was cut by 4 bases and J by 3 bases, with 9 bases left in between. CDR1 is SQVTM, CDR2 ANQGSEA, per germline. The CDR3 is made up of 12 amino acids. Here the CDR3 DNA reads TGCAGCGTTGGGGCCTCCTACACTGAAGCTTTCTTT. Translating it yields CSVGASYTEAFF.

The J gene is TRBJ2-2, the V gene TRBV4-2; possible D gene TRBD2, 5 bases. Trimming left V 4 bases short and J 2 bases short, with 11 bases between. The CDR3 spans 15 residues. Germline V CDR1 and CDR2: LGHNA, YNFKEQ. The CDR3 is CASSRSAGNTGELFF. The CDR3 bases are TGTGCCAGCAGCCGCAGCGCGGGTAACACCGGGGAGCTGTTTTTT.

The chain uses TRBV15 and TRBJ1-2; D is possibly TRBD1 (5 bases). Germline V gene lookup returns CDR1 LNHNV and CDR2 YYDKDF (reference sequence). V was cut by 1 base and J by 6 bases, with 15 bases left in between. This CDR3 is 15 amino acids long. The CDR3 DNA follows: TGTGCCACCAGCAGAGGGGCGGGGCCGCAAGATGGCTACACCTTC. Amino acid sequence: CATSRGAGPQDGYTF.

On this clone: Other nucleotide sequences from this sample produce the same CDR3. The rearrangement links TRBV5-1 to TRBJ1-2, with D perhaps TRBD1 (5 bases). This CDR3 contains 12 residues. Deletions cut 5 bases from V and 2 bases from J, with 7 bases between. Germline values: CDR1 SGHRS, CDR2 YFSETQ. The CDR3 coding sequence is TGCGCCAGCAGAGGGGCGAACTATGGCTACACCTTC. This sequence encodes CASRGANYGYTF. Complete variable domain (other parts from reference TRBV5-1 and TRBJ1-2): KAGVTQTPRYLIKTRGQQVTLSCSPISGHRSVSWYQQTPGQGLQFLFEYFSETQRNKGNFPGRFSGRQFSNSRSEMNVSTLELGDSALYLCASRGANYGYTFGSGTRLTVV.

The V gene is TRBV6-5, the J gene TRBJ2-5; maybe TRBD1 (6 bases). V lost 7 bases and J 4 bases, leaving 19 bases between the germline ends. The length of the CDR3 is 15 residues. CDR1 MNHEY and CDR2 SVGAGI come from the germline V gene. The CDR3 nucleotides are TGTGCCAGCACCCAGGGGTTCGAGGAAGGAGAGACCCAGTACTTC. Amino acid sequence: CASTQGFEEGETQYF.

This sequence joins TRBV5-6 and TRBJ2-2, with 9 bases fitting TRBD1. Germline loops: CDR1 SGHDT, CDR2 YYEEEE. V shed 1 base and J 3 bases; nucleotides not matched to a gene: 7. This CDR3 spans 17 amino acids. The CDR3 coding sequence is TGTGCCAGCAGCTTGAATGCGGGACAGGGTTACACCGGGGAGCTGTTTTTT. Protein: CASSLNAGQGYTGELFF. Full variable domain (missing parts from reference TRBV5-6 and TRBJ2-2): DAGVTQSPTHLIKTRGQQVTLRCSPKSGHDTVSWYQQALGQGPQFIFQYYEEEERQRGNFPDRFSGHQFPNYSSELNVNALLLGDSALYLCASSLNAGQGYTGELFFGEGSRLTVL.

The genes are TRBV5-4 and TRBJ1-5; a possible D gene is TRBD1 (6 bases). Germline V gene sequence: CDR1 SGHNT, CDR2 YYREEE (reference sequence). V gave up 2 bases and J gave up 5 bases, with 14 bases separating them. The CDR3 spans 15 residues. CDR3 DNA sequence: TGTGCCAGCAGCTTAGACCAGGGGCCCCATCAGCCCCAGCATTTT. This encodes CASSLDQGPHQPQHF.

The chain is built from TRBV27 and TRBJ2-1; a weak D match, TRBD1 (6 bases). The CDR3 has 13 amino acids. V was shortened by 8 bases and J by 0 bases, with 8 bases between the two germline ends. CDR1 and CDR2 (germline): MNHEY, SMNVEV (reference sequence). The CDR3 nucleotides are TGTGCCAGCGGGGGCCGCTCCTACAATGAGCAGTTCTTC. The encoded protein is CASGGRSYNEQFF.

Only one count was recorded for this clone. The DNA of the CDR3 is TGCGCCAGCAGCCATTCCATGGGGGGAGGGGGTGAGACCCAGTACTTC. Protein sequence: CASSHSMGGGGETQYF. The chain has TRBV4-3 and TRBJ2-5, with TRBD2 as a possible D gene (7 bases). V lost 3 bases to trimming and J lost 5 bases, with 19 bases between them. The germline CDR1 and CDR2 sequences are LGHNA and YSLEER. The CDR3 contains 16 residues.

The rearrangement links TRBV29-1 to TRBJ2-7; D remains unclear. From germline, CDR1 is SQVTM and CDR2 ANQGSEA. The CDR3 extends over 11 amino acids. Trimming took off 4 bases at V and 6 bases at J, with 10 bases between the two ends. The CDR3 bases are TGCAGCGTTGCGCCGGACGGCGAGCAGTACTTC. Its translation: CSVAPDGEQYF.

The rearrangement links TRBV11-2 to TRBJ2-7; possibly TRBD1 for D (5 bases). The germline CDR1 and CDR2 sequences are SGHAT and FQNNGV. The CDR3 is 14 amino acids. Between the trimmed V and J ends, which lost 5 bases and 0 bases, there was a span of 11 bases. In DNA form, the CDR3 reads TGTGCCAGCAGCAAACAGACAGTCTCCTACGAGCAGTACTTC. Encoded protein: CASSKQTVSYEQYF.

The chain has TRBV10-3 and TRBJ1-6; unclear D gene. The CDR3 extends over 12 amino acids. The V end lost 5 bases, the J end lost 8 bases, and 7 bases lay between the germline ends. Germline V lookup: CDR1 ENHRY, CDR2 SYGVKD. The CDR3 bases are TGTGCCATCAGTAGGCAGGATTCACCCCTCCACTTT. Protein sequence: CAISRQDSPLHF.

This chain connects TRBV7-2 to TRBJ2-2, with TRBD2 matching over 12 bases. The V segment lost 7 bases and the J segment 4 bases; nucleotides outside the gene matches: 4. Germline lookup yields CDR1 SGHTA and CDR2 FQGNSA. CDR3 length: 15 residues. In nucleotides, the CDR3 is TGTGCCAGCACCCTAGCGGGGGGGATCACCGGGGAGCTGTTTTTT. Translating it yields CASTLAGGITGELFF.

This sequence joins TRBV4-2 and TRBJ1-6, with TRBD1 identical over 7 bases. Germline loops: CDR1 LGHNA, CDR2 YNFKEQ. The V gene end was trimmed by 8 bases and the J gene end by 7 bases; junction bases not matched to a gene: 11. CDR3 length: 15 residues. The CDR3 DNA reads TGTGCCAGCTCAGAAAGGCAGGGGGTGAATTCACCCCTCCACTTT. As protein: CASSERQGVNSPLHF.

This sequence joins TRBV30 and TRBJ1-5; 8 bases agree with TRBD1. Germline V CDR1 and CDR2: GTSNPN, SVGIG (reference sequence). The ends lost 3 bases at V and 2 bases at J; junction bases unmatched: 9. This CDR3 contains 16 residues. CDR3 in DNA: TGTGCCTGGAGGGACAGGGCCAACGGCGGCAATCAGCCCCAGCATTTT. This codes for CAWRDRANGGNQPQHF. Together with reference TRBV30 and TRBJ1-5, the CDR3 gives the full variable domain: SQTIHQWPATLVQPVGSPLSLECTVEGTSNPNLYWYRQAAGRGLQLLFYSVGIGQISSEVPQNLSASRPQDRQFILSSKKLLLSDSGFYLCAWRDRANGGNQPQHFGDGTRLSIL.